Listed below are T cell receptor beta chains from one sample, sequenced in a study of T cells in Graves' hyperthyroidism and ophthalmopathy. TCRdb reprocessed the multiplex PCR reads with MiXCR, giving one entry per CDR3 protein. The sample consists of 75,000 to 100,000 distinct CDR3 sequences, roughly 40% of them appearing once. The sample consisted of peripheral blood or thyroid tissue (not recorded which). Receptor source: a woman aged 25 to 39 with Graves' hyperthyroidism. Each CDR3 is given with its conserved first and last residue. D genes are given only for firm matches. Part of the rows lack a size; the others show once, few, many or a class for expanded clones.

J gene,clone size,D gene,V gene,CDR3 DNA,CDR3 protein
TRBJ1-2,many,TRBD1,TRBV20-1,TGCAGTGCTAGAGATAACACTGGGACAGGGGGCTATGGCTACACCTTC,CSARDNTGTGGYGYTF
TRBJ2-7,many,-,TRBV2,TGTGCCAGCAGTCCCCTCGGTCCCCTGAGCTCCTACGAGCAGTACTTC,CASSPLGPLSSYEQYF
TRBJ1-3,many,TRBD1,TRBV6-5,TGTGCCAGCAGTTTCTTCCGGGACAGGCTCTCTGGAAACACCATATATTTT,CASSFFRDRLSGNTIYF
TRBJ1-4,many,-,TRBV5-1,TGCGCCAGCAGCTTGGGCTCAGGCTATGAAAAACTGTTTTTT,CASSLGSGYEKLFF
TRBJ2-3,many,-,TRBV24-1,TGTGCCACCAGTGATTTTAGTCCAGATACGCAGTATTTT,CATSDFSPDTQYF
TRBJ2-7,many,TRBD1,TRBV7-6,TGTGCCAGCAGCTTTTACGCCGGGCCGGGACAGGGGCTTGAGGAGCAGTACTTC,CASSFYAGPGQGLEEQYF
TRBJ2-5,-,TRBD1,TRBV6-1,TGCGCCAGCAATCCTCAAGGGGGCCCAAGTCAAGAGACCCAGTACTTC,CASNPQGGPSQETQYF
TRBJ2-2,once,TRBD1,TRBV7-9,TGTGCCAGCAGCCCCAGGGGGCTGGGCGGGGAGCTGTTTTTT,CASSPRGLGGELFF
TRBJ2-2,many,-,TRBV2,TGTGCCAGCCTAACAGGGTTGAACACCGGGGAGCTGTTTTTT,CASLTGLNTGELFF
TRBJ1-6,many,TRBD1,TRBV5-1,TGCGCCAGCAGCCCTCGAGGGACAGGGCAGAATTCACCCCTCCACTTT,CASSPRGTGQNSPLHF
TRBJ2-2,many,-,TRBV7-2,TGTGCCAGCAGCTTAAGACAGAAGAACACCGGGGAGCTGTTTTTT,CASSLRQKNTGELFF
TRBJ1-6,many,-,TRBV28,TGTGCCAGCACCGACCCGGCAGATTATAATTCACCCCTCCACTTT,CASTDPADYNSPLHF
TRBJ2-2,many,TRBD2,TRBV4-2,TGTGCCAGCAGCCAAGGAGCGGGACGGGAGCTGTTTTTT,CASSQGAGRELFF
TRBJ2-5,many,TRBD1,TRBV29-1,TGCAGCGTAGGACAGGGGTTCGGGGAGACCCAGTACTTC,CSVGQGFGETQYF
TRBJ1-6,-,-,TRBV6-1,TGTGCCAGCGGACAGTTTCCTGGGGCCAACGTCCTGACAGGCATGGGGTCACCCCTCCACTTT,CASGQFPGANVLTGMGSPLHF
TRBJ1-1,many,-,TRBV5-1,TGCGCCAGCAGCTTGGCCGGGACGGTGAACACTGAAGCTTTCTTT,CASSLAGTVNTEAFF
TRBJ1-2,many,-,TRBV5-1,TGCGCCAGCAGCCGAACACAGGGTAACGGCTACACCTTC,CASSRTQGNGYTF
TRBJ2-3,-,-,TRBV4-1,TGCGCCAGCAGCCAAGAAGGGGCATATAGCACAGATACGCAGTATTTT,CASSQEGAYSTDTQYF
TRBJ2-2,-,-,TRBV6-5,TGTGCCAGCAGTTACTCGAGGCAGTGGGGAGACACCGGGGAGCTGTTTTTT,CASSYSRQWGDTGELFF
TRBJ2-2,many,TRBD2,TRBV4-2,TGTGCCAGCAGCCAAGACCATCTCAGCGGGGGAAACACCGGGGAGCTGTTTTTT,CASSQDHLSGGNTGELFF
TRBJ2-5,many,-,TRBV5-1,TGCGCCAGCAGCTTTACTACCCAAGAGACCCAGTACTTC,CASSFTTQETQYF
TRBJ2-7,-,-,TRBV9,TGTGCCAGCAGCGTTGACTCCGGGACTGTGAACGAGCAGTACTTC,CASSVDSGTVNEQYF
TRBJ2-5,many,TRBD1,TRBV5-1,TGCGCCAGCAGCTGGGACAGGAGGGGAAGGAGGGAGACCCAGTACTTC,CASSWDRRGRRETQYF
TRBJ2-7,-,-,TRBV28,TGTGCCAGCAGAGTCCCATGGGGGTACGAGCAGTACTTC,CASRVPWGYEQYF
TRBJ2-2,many,-,TRBV6-5,TGTGCCAGCAGTTACCTACAGATAGAACTGAACACCGGGGAGCTGTTTTTT,CASSYLQIELNTGELFF
TRBJ1-6,many,-,TRBV18,TGTGCCAGCTCACCCGTGGCGGCTAGCTCCTATAATTCACCCCTCCACTTT,CASSPVAASSYNSPLHF
TRBJ2-5,-,-,TRBV7-9,TGTGCCAGCAGCTTAGCCGCCAGCAATCAGCCCCAGTACTTC,CASSLAASNQPQYF
TRBJ2-7,many,-,TRBV12-3/TRBV12-4,TGTGCCAGCAGTAGCCTACAGGGAACCTACGAGCAGTACTTC,CASSSLQGTYEQYF
TRBJ2-5,once,-,TRBV20-1,TGCAGTGCTAGAGGGGGGCCGGGACATGAGACCCAGTACTTC,CSARGGPGHETQYF
TRBJ1-2,many,TRBD1,TRBV5-1,TGCGCCAGCAGCTTGGGGGGACAGTCATATGGCTACACCTTC,CASSLGGQSYGYTF
TRBJ1-5,-,TRBD1,TRBV15,TGTGCCACCAGCAGTATGGACAGGGGATCCGATCAGCCCCAGCATTTT,CATSSMDRGSDQPQHF
TRBJ1-4,many,-,TRBV5-1,TGCGCCAGCAGCTTGCCAAAGGGAGGAGGAACTAATGAAAAACTGTTTTTT,CASSLPKGGGTNEKLFF
TRBJ2-5,-,-,TRBV7-9,TGTGCCAGCAGCTTAGTTGCAGGGTACCAAGAGACCCAGTACTTC,CASSLVAGYQETQYF
TRBJ2-5,-,TRBD1,TRBV9,TGTGCCAGCAAAAGGACAGGGGACGAGACCCAGTACTTC,CASKRTGDETQYF
TRBJ2-7,-,TRBD1,TRBV10-3,TGTGCCACCAAGGGACAGGGGTTGAACGAGCAGTACTTC,CATKGQGLNEQYF
TRBJ2-5,many,-,TRBV6-6,TGTGCCAGCAGTACACCGTTGGGGACCCAGTACTTC,CASSTPLGTQYF
TRBJ1-4,many,TRBD1,TRBV27,TGTGCCAGCGGTCAAACAGGACAGGCAAATGAAAAACTGTTTTTT,CASGQTGQANEKLFF
TRBJ1-2,many,-,TRBV3-1,TGTGCCAGCAGCCAACCCTGGACTCCCATGTCTGGCTACACCTTC,CASSQPWTPMSGYTF
TRBJ2-7,many,-,TRBV28,TGTGCCAGCAGTTTAGCACGATACGAGCAGTACTTC,CASSLARYEQYF
TRBJ1-4,many,-,TRBV9,TGTGCCAGCAGCGTAGCTCTGGGAACTAATGAAAAACTGTTTTTT,CASSVALGTNEKLFF
TRBJ2-3,-,TRBD1,TRBV6-1,TGTGTCAGCAGTGGACGGACAGGCCCAACAGATACGCAGTATTTT,CVSSGRTGPTDTQYF
TRBJ1-2,many,-,TRBV7-2,TGTGCCAGCAGCTTAGACGGCCCTTATGGCTACACCTTC,CASSLDGPYGYTF
TRBJ2-5,-,TRBD1,TRBV2,TGTGCCAGCAGAGGACAGGGGTTGGAGACCCAGTACTTC,CASRGQGLETQYF
TRBJ1-5,many,-,TRBV6-1,TGTGCCAGCTCCCTAGTAACCAGGGATCAGCCCCAGCATTTT,CASSLVTRDQPQHF
TRBJ1-5,many,-,TRBV2,TGTGCCAGCTCGCTATGGGGGGGCTGGGGGGATCAGCCCCAGCATTTT,CASSLWGGWGDQPQHF
TRBJ1-4,many,-,TRBV6-5,TGTGCCAGCAGCCTAGTTGCCGGGACACAGGGCTCACTGTTTTTT,CASSLVAGTQGSLFF
TRBJ1-5,many,-,TRBV24-1,TGTGCCACCGGCCCCGGGGGGATCAATCAGCCCCAGCATTTT,CATGPGGINQPQHF
TRBJ1-2,-,-,TRBV6-6,TGTGCCAGCAGTTTGGGACTAGCGGGCTATGGCTACACCTTC,CASSLGLAGYGYTF
TRBJ2-3,few,TRBD2,TRBV9,TGTGCCAGCAGCGGCAAAGACAGCTCCTTAGCGGGAGTTTCGGTAACAGATACGCAGTATTTT,CASSGKDSSLAGVSVTDTQYF
TRBJ2-5,many,TRBD1,TRBV12-3/TRBV12-4,TGTGCCAGCTCCCTCGGTTACAGGGGAAAAGAGACCCAGTACTTC,CASSLGYRGKETQYF
TRBJ2-7,-,TRBD1,TRBV7-8,TGTGCCAGCAGCGCACCGGGACAGGGGGCGCCTAAGCAGTACTTC,CASSAPGQGAPKQYF
TRBJ1-1,medium-sized,TRBD1,TRBV15,TGTGCCGTCCGGGACAGGGGGTTCAACACTGAAGCTTTCTTT,CAVRDRGFNTEAFF
TRBJ1-2,-,-,TRBV5-5,TGTGCCAGCAGCTTGGAGGGGCAGGGACCCTATGGCTACACCTTC,CASSLEGQGPYGYTF
TRBJ1-4,-,-,TRBV12-3/TRBV12-4,TGTGCCAGCAGTTCATTGGGTGGGGGATCGCAAAAACTGTTTTTT,CASSSLGGGSQKLFF
TRBJ2-5,-,-,TRBV7-3,TGTGCCAGCAGCCTTTACAGGGCCCCTGAAAACCAAGAGACCCAGTACTTC,CASSLYRAPENQETQYF
TRBJ1-1,many,-,TRBV5-1,TGCGCCAGCAGCTTCCGTTGGACGGATCGGACTGAAGCTTTCTTT,CASSFRWTDRTEAFF
TRBJ2-3,few,-,TRBV6-6,TGTGCCAGCAGCCTAACAGGGCTATACACAGATACGCAGTATTTT,CASSLTGLYTDTQYF
TRBJ1-1,many,-,TRBV9,TGTGCCAGCAGCGTAGTAGGGGCGGACACTGAAGCTTTCTTT,CASSVVGADTEAFF